This TCR beta chain was documented in a study of blood T cells in healthy people across ages. The study's findings and limits: The percentage of naive T cells correlated strongly with TCR beta diversity.

About this clonotype itself: As yet, its antigen is unknown.

Samples each had at least 5 micrograms of total RNA extracted. Together with a sample-barcoded 5' primer, a J-beta primer mix was included in a second PCR lasting roughly 7 to 11 cycles. The study obtained at least 3 million CDR3-containing paired-end reads from every sample. TCRdb re-analysed the 5' RACE reads in MiXCR, keeping a single row per CDR3 protein. The sample comprises around 1,000,000 distinct CDR3 sequences, more than 30% of which are singletons, and around 13% rests with the top ten. CDR3 length: 17 residues. The V and J ends lost 0 bases and 0 bases respectively, with 14 bases between them. Germline CDR1 and CDR2: SGDLS and YYNGEE.

The receptor was derived from a man aged 18 to 35 in good health. The sequencing input was blood. The V and J genes are TRBV9 and TRBJ2-3; tentatively, D is TRBD2 (7 bases). The CDR3 DNA follows: TGTGCCAGCAGCGTAGTGCGGGGGACATCTAGCACAGATACGCAGTATTTT. As protein: CASSVVRGTSSTDTQYF.